This entry concerns a single T cell receptor (beta chain). Germline lookup yields CDR1 SGDLS and CDR2 YYNGEE. There are 15 residues in the CDR3. After removal of 3 bases from V and 5 bases from J, the junction contained 5 bases not matched to a gene. This entry comes from a study of cytomegalovirus exposure and HLA in healthy donors. PCR amplification relied on 60 Vbeta primers (plus 13 Jbeta primers). Produced via immunoSEQ multiplex PCR; TCRdb's table is partial and in-frame only. The profile shows approximately 120,000 clones, roughly 10% of them singletons. The sequence was obtained from a woman aged 18-29 years in good health and CMV-seropositive. The sequenced sample was PBMCs. The chain carries TRBV9 and TRBJ2-1, with 10 bases aligning to TRBD2. In DNA form, the CDR3 reads TGTGCCAGCAGCGCAGCGGGGGGGGTGAACAATGAGCAGTTCTTC. Protein: CASSAAGGVNNEQFF.